This T cell receptor (beta chain) was identified during a study of Graves' ophthalmopathy and Graves' hyperthyroidism. The CDR3 sequence is 16 residues long. Trimming pared 5 bases from V and 0 bases from J, leaving 18 bases between. Germline values: CDR1 SGHRS, CDR2 YFSETQ. RNA transcripts served as template for amplifying TCR beta CDR3 sequences. The library came from an HTBI-primed first-round RT-PCR and a second-round multiplex PCR. One entry per CDR3 protein results from TCRdb running MiXCR on the multiplex PCR reads. The sample includes about 700,000 distinct CDR3 sequences, roughly 41% of them seen just once.

The chain uses TRBV5-1 and TRBJ2-7, with TRBD1 as a possible D gene (6 bases). The source is an adult man with Graves' ophthalmopathy. The material sequenced was peripheral blood. CDR3 loop: CASSLRVRGFSYEQYF. In nucleotides, the CDR3 is TGCGCCAGCAGTTTGAGGGTCAGGGGATTCTCCTACGAGCAGTACTTC.